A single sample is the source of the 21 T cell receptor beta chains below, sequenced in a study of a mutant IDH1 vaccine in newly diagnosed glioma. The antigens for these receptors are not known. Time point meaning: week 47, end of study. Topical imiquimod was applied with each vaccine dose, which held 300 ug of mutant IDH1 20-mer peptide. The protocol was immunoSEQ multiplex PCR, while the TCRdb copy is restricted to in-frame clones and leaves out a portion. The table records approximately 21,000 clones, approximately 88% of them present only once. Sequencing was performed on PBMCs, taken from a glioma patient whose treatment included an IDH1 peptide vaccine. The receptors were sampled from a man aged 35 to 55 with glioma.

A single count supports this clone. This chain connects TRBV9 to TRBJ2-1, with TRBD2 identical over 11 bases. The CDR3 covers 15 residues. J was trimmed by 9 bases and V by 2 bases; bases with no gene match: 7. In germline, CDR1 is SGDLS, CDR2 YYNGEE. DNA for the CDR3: TGTGCCAGCAGCGTTAGCGGGAGGGTTGAGGCTGAGCAGTTCTTC. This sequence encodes CASSVSGRVEAEQFF. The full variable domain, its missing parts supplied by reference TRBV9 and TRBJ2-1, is DSGVTQTPKHLITATGQRVTLRCSPRSGDLSVYWYQQSLDQGLQFLIQYYNGEERAKGNILERFSAQQFPDLHSELNLSSLELGDSALYFCASSVSGRVEAEQFFGPGTRLTVL.

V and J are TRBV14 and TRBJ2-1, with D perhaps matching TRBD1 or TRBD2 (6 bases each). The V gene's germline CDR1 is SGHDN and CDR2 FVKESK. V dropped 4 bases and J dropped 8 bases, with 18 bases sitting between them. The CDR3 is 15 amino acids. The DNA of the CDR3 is TGTGCCAGCAGCCCGGGGGCCGGCCCGATGGATGAGCAGTTCTTC. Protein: CASSPGAGPMDEQFF.

CDR3 amino acids: CASSATSDRSSYEQYF. Written as DNA, the CDR3 is TGTGCCAGCAGTGCCACCTCGGACAGGAGTTCCTACGAGCAGTACTTC. This chain uses TRBV6-1 with TRBJ2-7; 7 nucleotides agree with TRBD1. The length of the CDR3 is 16 residues. CDR1 is MNHNS, CDR2 SASEGT, per germline. Trimming removed 4 bases from V and 1 base from J; junction bases left unmatched: 10.

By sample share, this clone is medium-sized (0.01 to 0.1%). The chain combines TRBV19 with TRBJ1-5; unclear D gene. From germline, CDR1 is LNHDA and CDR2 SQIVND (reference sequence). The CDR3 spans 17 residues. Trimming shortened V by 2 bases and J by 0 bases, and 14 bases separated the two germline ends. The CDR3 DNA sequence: TGTGCCAGTAGTATAACCCGGAGAGGAAATAGCAATCAGCCCCAGCATTTT. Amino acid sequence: CASSITRRGNSNQPQHF.

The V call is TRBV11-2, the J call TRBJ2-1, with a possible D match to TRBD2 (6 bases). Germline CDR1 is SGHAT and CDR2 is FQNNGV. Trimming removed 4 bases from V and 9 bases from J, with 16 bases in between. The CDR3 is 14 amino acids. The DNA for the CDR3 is TGTGCCAGCAGCTGGGGAGGCCCTCTAGCTGAGCAGTTCTTC. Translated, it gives CASSWGGPLAEQFF.

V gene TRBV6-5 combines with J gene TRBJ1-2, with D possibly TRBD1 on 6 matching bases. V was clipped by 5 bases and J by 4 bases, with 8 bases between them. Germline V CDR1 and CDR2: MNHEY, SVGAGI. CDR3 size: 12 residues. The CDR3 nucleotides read TGTGCCAGCAGTAACAGGGCCTATGGCTACACCTTC. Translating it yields CASSNRAYGYTF.

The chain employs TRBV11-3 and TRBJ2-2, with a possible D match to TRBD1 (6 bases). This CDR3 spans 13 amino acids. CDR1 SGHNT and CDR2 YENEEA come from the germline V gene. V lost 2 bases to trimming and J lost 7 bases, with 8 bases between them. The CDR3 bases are TGTGCCAGCAGCTTACAGGGGAACGGGGAGCTGTTTTTT. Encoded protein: CASSLQGNGELFF.

CDR3 in amino acids: CAIAGNSNQPQHF. As DNA, the CDR3 is TGTGCCATCGCTGGGAATAGCAATCAGCCCCAGCATTTT. The J gene is TRBJ1-5, the V gene TRBV10-3; D uncertain. Trimming shortened V by 8 bases and J by 0 bases, and 8 bases separated the two germline ends. The CDR3 consists of 13 residues. The germline V gene encodes CDR1 ENHRY and CDR2 SYGVKD.

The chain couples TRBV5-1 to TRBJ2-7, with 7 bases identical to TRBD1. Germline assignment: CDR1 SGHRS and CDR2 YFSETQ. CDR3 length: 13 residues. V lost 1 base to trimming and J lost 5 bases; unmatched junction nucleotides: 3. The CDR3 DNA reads TGCGCCAGCAGCTTGACAGGGGCCGACGAGCAGTACTTC. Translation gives CASSLTGADEQYF.

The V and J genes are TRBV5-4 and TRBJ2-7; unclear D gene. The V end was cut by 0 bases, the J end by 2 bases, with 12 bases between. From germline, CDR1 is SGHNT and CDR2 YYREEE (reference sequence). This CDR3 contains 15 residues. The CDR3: CASSLAFRQTYEQYF. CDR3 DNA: TGTGCCAGCAGCTTGGCCTTTCGACAAACCTACGAGCAGTACTTC.

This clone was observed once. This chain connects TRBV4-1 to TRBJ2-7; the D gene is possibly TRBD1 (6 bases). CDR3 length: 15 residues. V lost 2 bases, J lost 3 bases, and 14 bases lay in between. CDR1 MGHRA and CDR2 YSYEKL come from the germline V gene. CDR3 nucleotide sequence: TGCGCCAGCAGCCAACTAATAGGACAGAACTACGAGCAGTACTTC. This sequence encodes CASSQLIGQNYEQYF.

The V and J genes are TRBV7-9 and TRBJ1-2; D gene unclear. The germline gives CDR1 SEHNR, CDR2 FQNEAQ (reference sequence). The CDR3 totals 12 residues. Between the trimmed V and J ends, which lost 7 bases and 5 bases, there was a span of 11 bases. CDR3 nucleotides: TGTGCCAGCAATACGGCGGGGTATGGCTACACCTTC. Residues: CASNTAGYGYTF. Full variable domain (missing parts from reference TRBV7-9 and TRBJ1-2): DTGVSQNPRHKITKRGQNVTFRCDPISEHNRLYWYRQTLGQGPEFLTYFQNEAQLEKSRLLSDRFSAERPKGSFSTLEIQRTEQGDSAMYLCASNTAGYGYTFGSGTRLTVV.

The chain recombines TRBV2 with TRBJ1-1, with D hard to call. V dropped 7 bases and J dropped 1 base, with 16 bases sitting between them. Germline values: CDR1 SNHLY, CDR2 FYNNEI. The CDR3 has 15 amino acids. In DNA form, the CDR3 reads TGTGCCAGCAAGTCGGGTGGCCGGGCGAACACTGAAGCTTTCTTT. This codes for CASKSGGRANTEAFF.

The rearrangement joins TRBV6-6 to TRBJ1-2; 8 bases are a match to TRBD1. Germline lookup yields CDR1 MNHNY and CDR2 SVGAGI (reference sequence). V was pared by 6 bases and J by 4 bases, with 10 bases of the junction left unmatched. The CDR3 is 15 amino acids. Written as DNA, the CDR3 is TGTGCCAGCAGGGGACAGGCCGGGGTACGCTATGGCTACACCTTC. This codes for CASRGQAGVRYGYTF.

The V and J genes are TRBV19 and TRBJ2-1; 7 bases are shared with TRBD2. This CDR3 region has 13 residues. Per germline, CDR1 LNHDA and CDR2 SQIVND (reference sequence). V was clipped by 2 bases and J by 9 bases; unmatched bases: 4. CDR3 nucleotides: TGTGCCAGTAGTATAAGGGAGGGAATTGAGCAGTTCTTC. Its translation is CASSIREGIEQFF.

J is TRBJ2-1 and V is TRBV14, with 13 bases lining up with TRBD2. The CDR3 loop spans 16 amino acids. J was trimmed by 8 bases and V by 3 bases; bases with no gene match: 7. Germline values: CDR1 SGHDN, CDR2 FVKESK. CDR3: CASSHQGLAGEDEQFF. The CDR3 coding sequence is TGTGCCAGCAGCCATCAAGGACTAGCGGGAGAGGATGAGCAGTTCTTC.

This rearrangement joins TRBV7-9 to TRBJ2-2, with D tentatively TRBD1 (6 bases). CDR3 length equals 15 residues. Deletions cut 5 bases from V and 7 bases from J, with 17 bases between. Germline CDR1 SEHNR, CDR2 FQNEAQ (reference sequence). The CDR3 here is CASSLQQGVVGELFF. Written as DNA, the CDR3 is TGTGCCAGCAGCCTCCAACAGGGAGTAGTCGGGGAGCTGTTTTTT.

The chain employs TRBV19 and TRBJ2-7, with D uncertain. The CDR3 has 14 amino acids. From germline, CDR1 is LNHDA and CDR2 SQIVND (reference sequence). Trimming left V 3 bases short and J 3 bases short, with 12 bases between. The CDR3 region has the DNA TGTGCCAGTAGTATTTTGGGCGGTCACTACGAGCAGTACTTC. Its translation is CASSILGGHYEQYF.

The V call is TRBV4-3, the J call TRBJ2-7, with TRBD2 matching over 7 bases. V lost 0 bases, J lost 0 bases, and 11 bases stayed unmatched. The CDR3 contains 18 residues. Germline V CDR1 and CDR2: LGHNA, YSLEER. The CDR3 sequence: CASSQEIRGSGISYEQYF. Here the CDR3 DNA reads TGCGCCAGCAGCCAAGAGATACGGGGAAGCGGGATCTCCTACGAGCAGTACTTC.

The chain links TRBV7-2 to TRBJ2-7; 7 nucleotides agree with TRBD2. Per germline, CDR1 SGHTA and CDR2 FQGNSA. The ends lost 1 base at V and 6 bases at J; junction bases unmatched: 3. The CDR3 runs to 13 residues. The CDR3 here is CASSLVAGVEQYF. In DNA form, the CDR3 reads TGTGCCAGCAGCTTAGTGGCGGGAGTCGAGCAGTACTTC. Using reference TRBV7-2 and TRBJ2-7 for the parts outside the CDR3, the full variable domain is GAGVSQSPSNKVTEKGKDVELRCDPISGHTALYWYRQSLGQGLEFLIYFQGNSAPDKSGLPSDRFSAERTGGSVSTLTIQRTQQEDSAVYLCASSLVAGVEQYFGPGTRLTVT.

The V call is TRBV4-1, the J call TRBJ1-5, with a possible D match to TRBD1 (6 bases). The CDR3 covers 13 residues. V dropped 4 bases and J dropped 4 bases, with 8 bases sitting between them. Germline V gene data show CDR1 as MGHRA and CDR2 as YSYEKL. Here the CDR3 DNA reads TGCGCCAGCAGCCCAACAGGGAATCAGCCCCAGCATTTT. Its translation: CASSPTGNQPQHF.